The next 24 T cell receptor beta chains were all read from a single sample in a study of T cell changes during pregnancy in multiple sclerosis. Produced via immunoSEQ multiplex PCR; TCRdb's table is partial and in-frame only. The sample has 70,000 to 85,000 clones, about 92% seen once. Sequencing used peripheral blood, obtained before pregnancy. All receptors come from a female donor with multiple sclerosis, enrolled in a pregnancy study.

The chain recombines TRBV7-8 with TRBJ2-3, with TRBD2 identical over 12 bases. Germline values: CDR1 SGHVS, CDR2 FQNEAQ. The J segment lost 5 bases and the V segment lost 5 bases, leaving 8 bases of the junction unmatched. The length of the CDR3 is 16 residues. DNA of the CDR3: TGTGCCAGCAGCCCGCGACTAGCGGGAGTCCAAGATACGCAGTATTTT. Amino acid sequence: CASSPRLAGVQDTQYF.

The chain has TRBV2 and TRBJ2-7; tentatively, D is TRBD2 (7 bases). The CDR3 runs 12 residues. V lost 4 bases and J 6 bases, leaving 10 bases between the germline ends. Germline V gives CDR1 SNHLY, CDR2 FYNNEI. CDR3 DNA sequence: TGTGCCAGCAGTGTAGGGGGGGCCGAGCAGTACTTC. Its protein is CASSVGGAEQYF.

The chain combines TRBV19 with TRBJ2-1, with 9 bases that match TRBD2. The CDR3 sequence is 14 residues long. V shed 5 bases, J shed 9 bases, and the junction held 8 bases outside the gene matches. CDR1 and CDR2 (germline): LNHDA, SQIVND (reference sequence). CDR3 coding DNA: TGTGCCAGTAGTGGGTTAGCGGGAGAGGGTGAGCAGTTCTTC. Its translation: CASSGLAGEGEQFF. Complete variable domain (other parts from reference TRBV19 and TRBJ2-1): DGGITQSPKYLFRKEGQNVTLSCEQNLNHDAMYWYRQDPGQGLRLIYYSQIVNDFQKGDIAEGYSVSREKKESFPLTVTSAQKNPTAFYLCASSGLAGEGEQFFGPGTRLTVL.

This chain connects TRBV6-5 to TRBJ2-2, with D possibly matching TRBD1 (6 bases). V gave up 3 bases and J gave up 4 bases, with 9 bases separating them. Per the germline V gene, CDR1 is MNHEY and CDR2 is SVGAGI. The CDR3 has 14 amino acids. The CDR3 DNA sequence: TGTGCCAGCAGTTATGGACAGAGCACCGGGGAGCTGTTTTTT. It translates to CASSYGQSTGELFF.

The chain links TRBV2 to TRBJ2-7, with D unclear. CDR3 size: 13 residues. V was pared by 3 bases and J by 4 bases, with 10 bases between. Germline V gene lookup returns CDR1 SNHLY and CDR2 FYNNEI. The CDR3 region has the DNA TGTGCCAGCAGTGACAACAGACCGTACGAGCAGTACTTC. Its translation is CASSDNRPYEQYF.

V usage is TRBV5-1 and J usage is TRBJ2-4, with D possibly matching TRBD2 (5 bases). CDR1 SGHRS and CDR2 YFSETQ come from the germline V gene. The V end was cut by 3 bases, the J end by 8 bases, with 15 bases between. The CDR3 sequence is 14 residues long. CDR3 nucleotide sequence: TGCGCCAGCAGCTGGGGAGTGGGGTTGGACATTCAGTACTTC. Translating gives CASSWGVGLDIQYF.

The rearrangement uses TRBV5-6 and TRBJ2-1; D remains ambiguous. V was clipped by 0 bases and J by 1 base, with 2 bases between them. CDR1 SGHDT and CDR2 YYEEEE come from the germline V gene. The CDR3 is 13 amino acids. The DNA for the CDR3 is TGTGCCAGCAGCTTGGCGTCCTACAATGAGCAGTTCTTC. Translation: CASSLASYNEQFF.

Points on this clone: The limits of the CDR3 on the DNA are not certain, so only TCRdb's listed CDR3 is given. The chain couples TRBV10-3 to TRBJ2-7; no DNA check was done on the table's D call, TRBD1. The CDR3 is 24 amino acids in total, end residues counted. Germline V gene lookup returns CDR1 ENHRY and CDR2 SYGVKD. The CDR3 here is CAITGVSAFEQYFGPGTRGFEQYF.

The chain recombines TRBV7-2 with TRBJ2-3; 9 positions match TRBD2. J gave up 2 bases and V 1 base, and 10 bases lay outside the gene matches. The germline gives CDR1 SGHTA, CDR2 FQGNSA. The CDR3 loop spans 18 amino acids. The CDR3 here is CASSLGLAVLGLTDTQYF. The CDR3 coding sequence is TGTGCCAGCAGCTTAGGACTAGCGGTGTTGGGACTCACAGATACGCAGTATTTT.

The chain has TRBV10-3 and TRBJ2-7, with 10 bases fitting TRBD1. This CDR3 has 12 residues. The trim removed 10 bases at V and 4 bases at J, leaving 4 bases unmatched. Germline loops: CDR1 ENHRY, CDR2 SYGVKD. CDR3 DNA sequence: TGTGCCACCAGACAGGGGGCGTACGAGCAGTACTTC. As protein: CATRQGAYEQYF.

About this clone itself: The junction does not match germline at one end; this may be a read error. The chain combines TRBV7-7 with TRBJ2-5; 7 bases agree with TRBD2. The CDR3 sequence is 15 residues long. In germline, CDR1 is SSHAT, CDR2 FNYEAQ (reference sequence). For the CDR3, the DNA is TGTGCTAGCAGCAAGAATAATGGGAGGGTAGAGACCCAGTACTTC. Translated: CASSKNNGRVETQYF.

The gene calls are TRBV5-4 and TRBJ2-5, with a weak D call TRBD1 (7 bases). Trimming took 1 base from V and 4 from J, leaving 14 bases between them. The CDR3 consists of 15 residues. From germline, CDR1 is SGHNT and CDR2 YYREEE (reference sequence). In DNA, the CDR3 is TGTGCCAGCAGCTTGAGGGGGCAGGGGGGAGAGACCCAGTACTTC. It specifies CASSLRGQGGETQYF.

The chain is built from TRBV14 and TRBJ2-1; 10 bases fit TRBD1. The CDR3 consists of 15 residues. V shed 4 bases and J 8 bases; nucleotides not matched to a gene: 8. The germline CDR1 and CDR2 sequences are SGHDN and FVKESK. CDR3 in DNA: TGTGCCAGCAGCCTTGACAGGGGGCCATCGCATGAGCAGTTCTTC. It codes for CASSLDRGPSHEQFF.

The J gene is TRBJ1-5, the V gene TRBV28, with TRBD1 matching over 8 bases. The CDR3 is made up of 18 amino acids. The germline gives CDR1 MDHEN, CDR2 SYDVKM. V lost 5 bases, J lost 5 bases, and 17 bases stayed unmatched. The CDR3 DNA reads TGTGCCAGCAGTCTCCAGGACAGGGTTGTTTTTTCGGATCAGCCCCAGCATTTT. Amino acids: CASSLQDRVVFSDQPQHF. The variable domain in full, with the rest retrieved from reference TRBV28 and TRBJ1-5, is DVKVTQSSRYLVKRTGEKVFLECVQDMDHENMFWYRQDPGLGLRLIYFSYDVKMKEKGDIPEGYSVSREKKERFSLILESASTNQTSMYLCASSLQDRVVFSDQPQHFGDGTRLSIL.

Here the CDR3 DNA reads TGTGCCAGTACGCTCGGGGGATCTGGGGCCAACGTCCTGACTTTC. It is translated as CASTLGGSGANVLTF. The V and J genes are TRBV19 and TRBJ2-6; D may be TRBD2 (6 bases). This CDR3 is 15 amino acids long. V was pared by 7 bases and J by 1 base, with 11 bases between. CDR1 and CDR2 (germline): LNHDA, SQIVND (reference sequence).

V is TRBV10-3 and J is TRBJ1-3; D perhaps matches TRBD1 (5 bases). Germline loops: CDR1 ENHRY, CDR2 SYGVKD. The CDR3 runs 14 residues. The chain's CDR3 is CAESETDSGNTIYF. CDR3 sequence (DNA): TGTGCGGAGTCTGAGACAGACTCTGGAAACACCATATATTTT.

Only a few counts were recorded for this clone. This chain links TRBV30 with TRBJ1-2; no definite D call. V was trimmed by 2 bases and J by 2 bases, leaving 6 bases between them. CDR3 length equals 12 residues. The germline V gene has CDR1 GTSNPN and CDR2 SVGIG (reference sequence). This chain's CDR3 is CAWSWRNYGYTF. CDR3 nucleotide sequence: TGTGCCTGGAGTTGGCGGAACTATGGCTACACCTTC.

This chain joins TRBV28 and TRBJ2-1, with TRBD1 matching 10 bases. Germline-derived CDR1 and CDR2 are MDHEN and SYDVKM. CDR3 size: 13 residues. The junction had 1 base not matched to a gene; V was cut back by 8 bases and J by 3 bases. The CDR3 coding sequence is TGTGCCAGCCGGACAGGGGGCTACAATGAGCAGTTCTTC. Protein sequence: CASRTGGYNEQFF.

This chain links TRBV6-6 with TRBJ2-7; 8 bases are shared with TRBD1. CDR1 and CDR2 from the germline V gene are MNHNY and SVGAGI (reference sequence). The V gene end was trimmed by 2 bases and the J gene end by 4 bases; junction bases not matched to a gene: 4. This CDR3 comprises 14 residues. In DNA form, the CDR3 reads TGTGCCAGCAGTTACCAGGGGGCGGGGTACGAGCAGTACTTC. Its protein product is CASSYQGAGYEQYF.

The rearrangement joins TRBV6-1 to TRBJ2-5, with TRBD2 identical over 8 bases. The V and J ends lost 7 bases and 4 bases, in that order; junction bases with no gene match: 8. This CDR3 is built from 14 residues. CDR1 is MNHNS and CDR2 is SASEGT in the germline V gene. CDR3 residues: CASNDGGARETQYF. CDR3 nucleotides: TGTGCCAGCAACGACGGGGGGGCCCGAGAGACCCAGTACTTC.

This clone was counted once. The chain couples TRBV13 to TRBJ2-1; 10 nucleotides match TRBD2. Germline V gene sequence: CDR1 PRHDT, CDR2 FYEKMQ (reference sequence). Losses at the gene ends were 0 bases for V and 6 bases for J; bases not matched to a gene: 2. The CDR3 totals 15 residues. The CDR3, as DNA: TGTGCCAGCAGCTTAGGGCTAGCGGGGGTCAATGAGCAGTTCTTC. It is translated as CASSLGLAGVNEQFF.

CDR3 DNA: TGCGCCAGCAGCGCACTAGCGGGAGTCCAAGAGACCCAGTACTTC. As protein: CASSALAGVQETQYF. The chain is built from TRBV5-1 and TRBJ2-5, with 11 positions matching TRBD2. Looked up from germline, CDR1 is SGHRS and CDR2 is YFSETQ. The V gene end was trimmed by 4 bases and the J gene end by 1 base; junction bases not matched to a gene: 3. The CDR3 loop spans 15 amino acids.

The chain combines TRBV2 with TRBJ2-5; D is undetermined. V lost 5 bases and J lost 2, with 15 bases in between. This CDR3 comprises 15 residues. CDR1 is SNHLY and CDR2 is FYNNEI in the germline V gene. The DNA for the CDR3 is TGTGCCAGCAGTCTGACATCATTGGGTCAAGAGACCCAGTACTTC. This codes for CASSLTSLGQETQYF.

The gene calls are TRBV19 and TRBJ2-1; TRBD1 agrees at 11 bases. This CDR3 comprises 16 residues. Unmatched junction bases numbered 14, after V lost 7 bases and J lost 9 bases. Germline values: CDR1 LNHDA, CDR2 SQIVND (reference sequence). This CDR3 reads CASNPSGTGGIGEQFF. The CDR3 DNA sequence: TGTGCCAGTAACCCCTCTGGGACAGGGGGAATTGGTGAGCAGTTCTTC.